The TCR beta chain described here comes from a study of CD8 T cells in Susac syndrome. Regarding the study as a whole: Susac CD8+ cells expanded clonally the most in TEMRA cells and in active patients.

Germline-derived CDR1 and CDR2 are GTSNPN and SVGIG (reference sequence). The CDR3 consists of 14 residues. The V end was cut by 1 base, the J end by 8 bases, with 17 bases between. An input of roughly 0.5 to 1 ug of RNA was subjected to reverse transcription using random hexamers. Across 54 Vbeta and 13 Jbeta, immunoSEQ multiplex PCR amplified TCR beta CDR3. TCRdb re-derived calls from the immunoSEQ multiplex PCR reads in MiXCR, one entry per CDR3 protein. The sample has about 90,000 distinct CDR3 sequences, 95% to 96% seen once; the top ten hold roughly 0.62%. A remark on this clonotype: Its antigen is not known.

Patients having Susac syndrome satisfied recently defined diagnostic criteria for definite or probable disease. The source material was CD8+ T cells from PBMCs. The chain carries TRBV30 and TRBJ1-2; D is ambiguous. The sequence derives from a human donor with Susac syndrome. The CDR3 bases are TGTGCCTGGAGTGACTTTCGGGTTCGGTCGGGCTACACCTTC. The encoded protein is CAWSDFRVRSGYTF. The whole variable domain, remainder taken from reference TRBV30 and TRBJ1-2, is SQTIHQWPATLVQPVGSPLSLECTVEGTSNPNLYWYRQAAGRGLQLLFYSVGIGQISSEVPQNLSASRPQDRQFILSSKKLLLSDSGFYLCAWSDFRVRSGYTFGSGTRLTVV.